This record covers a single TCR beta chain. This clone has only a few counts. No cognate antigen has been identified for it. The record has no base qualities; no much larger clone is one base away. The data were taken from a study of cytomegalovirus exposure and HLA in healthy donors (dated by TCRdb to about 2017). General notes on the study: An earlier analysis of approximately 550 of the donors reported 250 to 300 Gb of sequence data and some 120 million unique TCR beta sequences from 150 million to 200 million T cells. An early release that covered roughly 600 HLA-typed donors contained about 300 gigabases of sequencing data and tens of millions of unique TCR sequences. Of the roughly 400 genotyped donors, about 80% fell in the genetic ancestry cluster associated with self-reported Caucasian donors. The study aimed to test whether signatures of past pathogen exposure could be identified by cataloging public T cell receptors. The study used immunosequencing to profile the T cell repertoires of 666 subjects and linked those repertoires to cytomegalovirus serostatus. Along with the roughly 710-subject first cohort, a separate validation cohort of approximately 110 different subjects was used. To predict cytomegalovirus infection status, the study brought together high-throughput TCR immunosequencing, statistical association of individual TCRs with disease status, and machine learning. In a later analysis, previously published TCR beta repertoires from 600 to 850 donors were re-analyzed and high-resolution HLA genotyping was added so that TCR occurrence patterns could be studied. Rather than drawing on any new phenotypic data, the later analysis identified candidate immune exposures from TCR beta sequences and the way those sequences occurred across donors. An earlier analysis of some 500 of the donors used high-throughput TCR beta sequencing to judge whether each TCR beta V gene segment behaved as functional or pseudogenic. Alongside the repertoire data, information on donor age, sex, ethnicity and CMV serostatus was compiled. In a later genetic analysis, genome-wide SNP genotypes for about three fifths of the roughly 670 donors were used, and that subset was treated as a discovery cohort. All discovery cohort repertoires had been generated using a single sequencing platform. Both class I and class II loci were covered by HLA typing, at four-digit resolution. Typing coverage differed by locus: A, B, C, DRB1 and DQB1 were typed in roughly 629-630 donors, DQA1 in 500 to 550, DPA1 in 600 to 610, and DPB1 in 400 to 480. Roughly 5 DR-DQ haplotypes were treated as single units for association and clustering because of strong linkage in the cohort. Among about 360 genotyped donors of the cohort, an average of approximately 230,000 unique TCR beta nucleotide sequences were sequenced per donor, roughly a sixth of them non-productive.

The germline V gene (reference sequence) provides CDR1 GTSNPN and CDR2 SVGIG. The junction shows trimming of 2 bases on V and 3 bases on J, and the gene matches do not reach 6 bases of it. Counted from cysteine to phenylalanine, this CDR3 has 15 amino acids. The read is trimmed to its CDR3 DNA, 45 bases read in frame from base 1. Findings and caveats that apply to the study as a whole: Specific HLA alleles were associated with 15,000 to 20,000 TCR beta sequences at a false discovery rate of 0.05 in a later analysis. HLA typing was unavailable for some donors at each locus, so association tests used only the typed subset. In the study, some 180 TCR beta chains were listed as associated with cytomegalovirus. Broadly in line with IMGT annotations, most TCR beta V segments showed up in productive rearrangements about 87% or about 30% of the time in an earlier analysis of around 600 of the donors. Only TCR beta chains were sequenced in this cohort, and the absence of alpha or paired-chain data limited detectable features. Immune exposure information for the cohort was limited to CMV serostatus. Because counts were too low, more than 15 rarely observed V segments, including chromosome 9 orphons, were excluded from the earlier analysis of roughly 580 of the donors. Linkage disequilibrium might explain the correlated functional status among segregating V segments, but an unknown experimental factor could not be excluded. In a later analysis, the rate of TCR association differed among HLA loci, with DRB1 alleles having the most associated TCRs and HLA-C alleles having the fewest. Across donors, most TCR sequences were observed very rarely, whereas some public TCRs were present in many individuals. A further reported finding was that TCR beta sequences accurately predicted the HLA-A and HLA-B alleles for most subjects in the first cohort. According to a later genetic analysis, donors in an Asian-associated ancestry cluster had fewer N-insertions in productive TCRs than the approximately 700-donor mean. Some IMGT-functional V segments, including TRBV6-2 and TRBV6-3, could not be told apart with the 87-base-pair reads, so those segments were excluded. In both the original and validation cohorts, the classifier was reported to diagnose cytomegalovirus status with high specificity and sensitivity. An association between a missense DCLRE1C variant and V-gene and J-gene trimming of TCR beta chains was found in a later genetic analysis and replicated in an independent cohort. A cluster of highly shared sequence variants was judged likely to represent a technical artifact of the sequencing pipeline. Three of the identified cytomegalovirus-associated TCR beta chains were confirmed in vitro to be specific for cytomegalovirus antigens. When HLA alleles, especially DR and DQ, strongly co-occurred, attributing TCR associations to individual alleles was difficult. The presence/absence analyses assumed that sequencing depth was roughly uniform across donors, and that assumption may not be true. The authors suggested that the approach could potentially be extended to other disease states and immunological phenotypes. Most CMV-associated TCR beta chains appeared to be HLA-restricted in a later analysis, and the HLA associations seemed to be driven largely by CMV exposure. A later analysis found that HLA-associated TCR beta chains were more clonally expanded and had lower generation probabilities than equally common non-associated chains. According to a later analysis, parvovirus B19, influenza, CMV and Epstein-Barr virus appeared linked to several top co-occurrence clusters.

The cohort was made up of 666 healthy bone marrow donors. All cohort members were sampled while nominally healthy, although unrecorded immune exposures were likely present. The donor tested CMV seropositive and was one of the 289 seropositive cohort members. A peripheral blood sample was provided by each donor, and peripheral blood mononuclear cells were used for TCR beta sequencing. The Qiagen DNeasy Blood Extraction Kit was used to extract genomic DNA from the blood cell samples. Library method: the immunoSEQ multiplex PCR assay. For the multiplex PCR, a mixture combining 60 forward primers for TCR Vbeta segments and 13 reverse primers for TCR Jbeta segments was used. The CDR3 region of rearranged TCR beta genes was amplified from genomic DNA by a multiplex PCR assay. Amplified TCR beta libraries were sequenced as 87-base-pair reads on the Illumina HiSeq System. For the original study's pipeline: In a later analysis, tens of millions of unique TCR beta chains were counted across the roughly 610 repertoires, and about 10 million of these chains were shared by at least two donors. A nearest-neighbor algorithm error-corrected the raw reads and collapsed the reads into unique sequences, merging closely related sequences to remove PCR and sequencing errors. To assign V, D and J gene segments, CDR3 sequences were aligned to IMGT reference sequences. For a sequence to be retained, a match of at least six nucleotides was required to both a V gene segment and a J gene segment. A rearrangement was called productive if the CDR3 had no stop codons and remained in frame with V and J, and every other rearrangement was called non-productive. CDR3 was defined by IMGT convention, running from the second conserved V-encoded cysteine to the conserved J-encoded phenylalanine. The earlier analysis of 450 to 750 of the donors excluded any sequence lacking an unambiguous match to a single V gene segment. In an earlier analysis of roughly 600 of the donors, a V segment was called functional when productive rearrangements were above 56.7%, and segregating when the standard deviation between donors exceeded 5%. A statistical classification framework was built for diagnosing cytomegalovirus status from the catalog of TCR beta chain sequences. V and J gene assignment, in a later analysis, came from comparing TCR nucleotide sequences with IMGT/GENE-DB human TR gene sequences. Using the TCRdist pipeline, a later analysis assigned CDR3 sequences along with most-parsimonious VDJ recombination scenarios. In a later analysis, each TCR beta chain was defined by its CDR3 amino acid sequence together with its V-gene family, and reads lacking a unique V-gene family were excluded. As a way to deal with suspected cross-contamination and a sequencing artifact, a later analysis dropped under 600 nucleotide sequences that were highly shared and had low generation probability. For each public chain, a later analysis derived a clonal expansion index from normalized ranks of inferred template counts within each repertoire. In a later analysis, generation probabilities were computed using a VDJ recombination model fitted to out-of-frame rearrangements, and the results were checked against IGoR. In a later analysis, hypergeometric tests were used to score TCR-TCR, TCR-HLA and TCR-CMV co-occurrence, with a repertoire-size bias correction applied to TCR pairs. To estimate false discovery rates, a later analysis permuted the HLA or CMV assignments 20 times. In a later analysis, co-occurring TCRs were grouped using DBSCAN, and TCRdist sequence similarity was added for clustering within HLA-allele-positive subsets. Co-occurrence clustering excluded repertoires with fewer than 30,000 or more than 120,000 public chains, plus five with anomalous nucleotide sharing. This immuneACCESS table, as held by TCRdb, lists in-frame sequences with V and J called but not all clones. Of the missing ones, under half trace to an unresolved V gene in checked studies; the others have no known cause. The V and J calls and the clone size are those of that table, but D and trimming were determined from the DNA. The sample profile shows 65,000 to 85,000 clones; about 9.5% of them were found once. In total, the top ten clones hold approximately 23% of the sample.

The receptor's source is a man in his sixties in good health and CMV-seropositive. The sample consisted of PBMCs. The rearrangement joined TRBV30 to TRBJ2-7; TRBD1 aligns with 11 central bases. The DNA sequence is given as TGTGCCTGGAGTAACTCGGGACAGGGGGTCTACGAGCAGTACTTC. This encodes CAWSNSGQGVYEQYF.